These T cell receptor beta chains were read from a single sample in a study of read filtering for tumor transcriptome and immune sequencing. TCRdb redid the calling of the reads with MiXCR, one entry per CDR3 protein. The table includes over 40,000 distinct CDR3 sequences, 10% to 15% detected once. The sample comprised a population of CD138-negative cells sorted from bone marrow. The source is a donor at least 40 years old with multiple myeloma. Both conserved end residues are part of each CDR3. A D gene is named only where the DNA matches it firmly. Clone sizes are given selectively: once, few, many, or a class where the clone is expanded.

d_call	clone_size	j_call	cdr3_length	v_call	cdr3_aa	cdr3_nt
TRBD1	many	TRBJ1-1	15	TRBV6-2/TRBV6-3	CASSYSGQMNTEAFF	TGTGCCAGCAGTTACTCGGGACAGATGAACACTGAAGCTTTCTTT
.	many	TRBJ1-1	13	TRBV3-1	CASSRQGADAAFF	TGTGCCAGCAGCCGTCAAGGGGCAGATGCAGCTTTCTTT
TRBD2	medium-sized	TRBJ2-1	13	TRBV20-1	CSAAYLGTSGMFF	TGCAGTGCTGCCTACTTAGGGACTAGCGGAATGTTCTTC
.	.	TRBJ1-5	15	TRBV4-3	CASSQDWRGRQPQHF	TGCGCCAGCAGCCAAGATTGGAGGGGTAGGCAGCCCCAGCATTTT
.	many	TRBJ1-1	13	TRBV7-8	CASSGRLNTEAFF	TGTGCCAGCAGCGGAAGATTGAACACTGAAGCTTTCTTT
.	many	TRBJ2-3	15	TRBV18	CASSPAFSSTDTQYF	TGTGCCAGCTCACCGGCCTTTTCTAGCACAGATACGCAGTATTTT
TRBD2	many	TRBJ2-1	13	TRBV12-3/TRBV12-4	CASSLMTSYEQFF	TGTGCCAGCAGTTTAATGACTAGCTATGAGCAGTTCTTC
.	many	TRBJ2-7	13	TRBV20-1	CSALRDSAYEQYF	TGCAGTGCTCTCCGCGACAGCGCCTACGAGCAGTACTTC
.	few	TRBJ1-5	13	TRBV27	CASSSQVNQPQHF	TGTGCCAGCAGTAGTCAGGTGAATCAGCCCCAGCATTTT
TRBD2	.	TRBJ2-4	17	TRBV4-1	CASSQTLAGGSQNIQYF	TGCGCCAGCAGCCAAACACTAGCGGGAGGTTCCCAAAACATTCAGTACTTC
TRBD1	many	TRBJ1-5	14	TRBV5-6	CASSTGEPNQPQHF	TGTGCCAGCAGCACAGGGGAGCCCAATCAGCCCCAGCATTTT
.	few	TRBJ1-5	16	TRBV27	CASSLSNLQNNQPQHF	TGTGCCAGCAGTTTATCGAATTTACAGAATAATCAGCCCCAGCATTTT
TRBD2	many	TRBJ2-1	14	TRBV6-5	CASSKRGSYNEQFF	TGTGCCAGCAGTAAGCGGGGGTCCTACAATGAGCAGTTCTTC
.	.	TRBJ2-7	14	TRBV7-9	CASSFGQERYEQYF	TGTGCCAGCAGCTTTGGACAAGAACGCTACGAGCAGTACTTC
TRBD1	many	TRBJ1-6	14	TRBV20-1	CSARSDRVNSPLHF	TGCAGTGCTAGATCCGACAGGGTTAATTCACCCCTCCACTTT